Detailed here is one T cell receptor beta chain. Single viable CD3+CD4+CD8-CD45RO+ cells were sorted as the memory CD4+ T cells. The source of the sample is a study of memory CD4+ T cells and cytomegalovirus serostatus. The CDR3 totals 14 residues. The V gene lost 4 bases and the J gene lost 3 bases, with 11 bases spanning the gap. CDR1 is SGHTA, CDR2 FQGNSA, per germline. Repertoires were generated with immunoSEQ multiplex PCR, while TCRdb's copy carries only in-frame clones and drops some. The data hold tens of thousands of clones, with roughly 76% observed a single time. The sample was memory CD4+ T cells from blood. The TCR originated in an adult in good health and CMV-seronegative. V usage is TRBV7-2 and J usage is TRBJ2-3; D is uncertain. The CDR3 sequence: CASSSYAETDTQYF. The CDR3 DNA sequence: TGTGCCAGCAGCTCCTATGCAGAGACAGATACGCAGTATTTT.